This note documents a single T cell receptor beta chain sequence. Its antigen is currently unknown. The germline CDR1 and CDR2 sequences are SGHVS and FQNEAQ. The CDR3 covers 13 residues. The V end lost 0 bases, the J end lost 3 bases, and 5 bases lay between the germline ends. The sample is drawn from a study of OX40 agonist ivuxolimab in advanced cancers. General study findings and limits: At 0.1 to 3.0 mg/kg and by week 6, clonal expansion occurred in CD4+ and CD8+ blood T cells.

The method was immunoSEQ multiplex PCR; TCRdb's version includes in-frame clones alone and lacks a portion of them. The sample includes about 50,000 clones, 80% of them seen just once. This rearrangement joins TRBV7-8 to TRBJ1-1; D unclear. The receptor was derived from an adult with an advanced solid tumor such as melanoma, head and neck, liver or kidney cancer. The sequences come from CD4+ or CD8+ T cells sorted from blood, collected in a trial of the OX40 agonist ivuxolimab. CDR3 sequence: CASSLAEYTEAFF. CDR3 DNA: TGTGCCAGCAGCTTAGCGGAGTACACTGAAGCTTTCTTT.